Below, 5 T cell receptor beta chains from the same sample are listed, as sequenced in a study of cytotoxic CD8 clonotypes in ibrutinib-treated CLL. Repertoires were generated with immunoSEQ multiplex PCR, while TCRdb's copy carries only in-frame clones and drops some. The table has about 140,000 clones, around 82% seen once. The input for sequencing was PBMCs, taken after 36 months of ibrutinib treatment. These receptors all stem from a human donor with chronic lymphocytic leukemia.

The chain combines TRBV30 with TRBJ2-7; the match to TRBD1 covers 10 bases. Germline trimming cut 8 bases from V and 8 bases from J; bases unmatched to any gene: 15. From germline, CDR1 is GTSNPN and CDR2 SVGIG (reference sequence). The CDR3 length is 14 residues. Here the CDR3 reads CATRSGTGAVKQYF. CDR3 coding DNA: TGTGCCACCCGTTCCGGGACAGGGGCGGTTAAGCAGTACTTC.

Only a few counts were recorded for this clone. The rearrangement links TRBV19 to TRBJ1-2; no definite D call. Germline assignment: CDR1 LNHDA and CDR2 SQIVND (reference sequence). The CDR3 is made up of 13 amino acids. Trimming pared 6 bases from V and 2 bases from J, leaving 10 bases between. The CDR3 region is CASRFYANYGYTF. DNA of the CDR3: TGTGCCAGTAGGTTCTACGCGAACTATGGCTACACCTTC.

V gene TRBV18 combines with J gene TRBJ2-7; 8 nucleotides agree with TRBD1. Trimming took 3 bases from V and 3 from J; bases not matched to a gene: 7. The CDR3 runs 15 residues. CDR1 KGHSH and CDR2 LQKENI come from the germline V gene. Here the CDR3 DNA reads TGTGCCAGCTCACCCAGACAGGGGTCCATCTACGAGCAGTACTTC. The encoded protein is CASSPRQGSIYEQYF.

This clone has only one observation. V gene TRBV28 combines with J gene TRBJ1-6; D remains unclear. Between the trimmed V and J ends, which lost 7 bases and 4 bases, there was a span of 17 bases. Germline V gene sequence: CDR1 MDHEN, CDR2 SYDVKM. The CDR3 has 16 amino acids. This CDR3 is CASIRPGRHYNSPLHF. The CDR3 coding sequence is TGTGCCAGCATCCGACCGGGTCGGCATTATAATTCACCCCTCCACTTT.

The chain employs TRBV29-1 and TRBJ1-1; a weak D match, TRBD1 (5 bases). Trimming shortened V by 4 bases and J by 5 bases, and 17 bases separated the two germline ends. Germline lookup yields CDR1 SQVTM and CDR2 ANQGSEA. The CDR3 consists of 14 residues. The CDR3 nucleotides read TGCAGCGTTGGGGTGGCGCCTTGGGGGACTGAAGCTTTCTTT. Its protein is CSVGVAPWGTEAFF.